Shown below are 14 T cell receptor beta chains from a single sample sequenced in a study of T cells in Graves' hyperthyroidism and ophthalmopathy. Template material for amplifying TCR beta CDR3 regions consisted of RNA transcripts. With the HTBI primer set, the TCR CDR3 went through a first round of RT-PCR. TCRdb re-analysed the multiplex PCR reads in MiXCR, keeping a single row per CDR3 protein. Of 600,000 or so distinct CDR3 sequences listed, 12% to 15% are singletons. Material for sequencing was blood. The receptors here all came from a woman younger than 30 with Graves' ophthalmopathy.

At least ten counts were recorded for this clonotype. The chain recombines TRBV19 with TRBJ2-7; 12 nucleotides align to TRBD1. Germline V lookup: CDR1 LNHDA, CDR2 SQIVND (reference sequence). The junction had 6 bases not matched to a gene; V was cut back by 5 bases and J by 4 bases. The CDR3 runs to 15 residues. Here the CDR3 DNA reads TGTGCCAGTAGTCGGGACAGGGGGCTAAATTACGAGCAGTACTTC. Amino acid sequence: CASSRDRGLNYEQYF.

This clonotype came up a few times. J is TRBJ2-3 and V is TRBV5-6; D is ambiguous. The CDR3 totals 16 residues. Germline V lookup: CDR1 SGHDT, CDR2 YYEEEE. The ends were cut back, 4 bases at V and 3 bases at J, with 18 bases in the middle. DNA for the CDR3: TGTGCCAGCAGCATACCGGGCCACCTAGGAACAGATACGCAGTATTTT. This codes for CASSIPGHLGTDTQYF.

This clonotype has a count of ten or more. J is TRBJ1-1 and V is TRBV9, with D hard to call. CDR1 is SGDLS and CDR2 is YYNGEE in the germline V gene. Trimming removed 4 bases at V and 4 bases at J, with 17 bases between. The CDR3 is made up of 15 amino acids. The CDR3 sequence is CASSSRPVGVTEAFF. The DNA of the CDR3 is TGTGCCAGCAGCTCTCGACCTGTCGGGGTCACTGAAGCTTTCTTT.

Only a few counts were recorded for this clonotype. CDR3 bases: TGCAGTGCAGAGGTACAGGGATCATCCTCTGGGGCCAACGTCCTGACTTTC. Its translation is CSAEVQGSSSGANVLTF. The chain combines TRBV20-1 with TRBJ2-6; maybe TRBD1 (6 bases). Per the germline V gene, CDR1 is DFQATT and CDR2 is SNEGSKA (reference sequence). Trimming cost V 6 bases and J 0 bases, with 18 bases left between them. This CDR3 is built from 17 residues.

The chain has TRBV11-1 and TRBJ2-5, with 9 positions matching TRBD2. Germline CDR1 SGHAT, CDR2 FQDESV (reference sequence). Trimming cost V 4 bases and J 7 bases; bases outside gene matches: 10. The CDR3 has 15 amino acids. CDR3 in DNA: TGTGCCAGCAGCTCCGCTAGCGGGGACCCGGGGACCCAGTACTTC. Translated: CASSSASGDPGTQYF.

This clonotype was observed at least ten times. The rearrangement links TRBV20-1 to TRBJ2-7; 7 bases fit TRBD2. CDR1 DFQATT and CDR2 SNEGSKA come from the germline V gene (reference sequence). The CDR3 contains 14 residues. V shed 0 bases and J 5 bases; nucleotides not matched to a gene: 7. The CDR3 DNA follows: TGCAGTGCTAGAGATCAGACTAGCTTTAACGAGCAGTACTTC. Translation: CSARDQTSFNEQYF.

This clonotype was recorded a few times. This sequence joins TRBV24-1 and TRBJ2-3; D is unresolved. V was shortened by 2 bases and J by 4 bases, with 3 bases between the two germline ends. CDR1 and CDR2 from the germline V gene are KGHDR and SFDVKD. This CDR3 spans 12 amino acids. This CDR3 is CATSDSADTQYF. CDR3 sequence (DNA): TGTGCCACCAGTGATTCCGCAGATACGCAGTATTTT.

This clonotype was found a few times. This chain links TRBV5-8 with TRBJ1-5; D uncertain. V lost 4 bases and J lost 7, with 15 bases in between. The CDR3 loop spans 14 amino acids. CDR1 and CDR2 from the germline V gene are SGHTS and YDEGEE. The CDR3 DNA follows: TGTGCCAGCAGCCTAACCCCCACCGGACAGCCCCAGCATTTT. Translating gives CASSLTPTGQPQHF.

This rearrangement joins TRBV7-8 to TRBJ2-3; 10 positions agree with TRBD2. The CDR3 is 16 residues long. The V and J ends lost 5 bases and 2 bases, in that order; junction bases with no gene match: 7. From germline, CDR1 is SGHVS and CDR2 FQNEAQ. DNA for the CDR3: TGTGCCAGCAGCGCCTGGACTAGCGGCTTCACAGATACGCAGTATTTT. This translates into CASSAWTSGFTDTQYF. The full variable domain, rest sourced from reference TRBV7-8 and TRBJ2-3, is GAGVSQSPRYKVAKRGQDVALRCDPISGHVSLFWYQQALGQGPEFLTYFQNEAQLDKSGLPSDRFFAERPEGSVSTLKIQRTQQEDSAVYLCASSAWTSGFTDTQYFGPGTRLTVL.

This clonotype was picked up many times. A junction end diverges from the germline sequence, so it may reflect a read error. The V gene is TRBV10-3, the J gene TRBJ2-7, with a weak D call TRBD1 (5 bases). The CDR3 extends over 14 amino acids. In germline, CDR1 is ENHRY, CDR2 SYGVKD. This chain's CDR3 is CAISDQDNSYEQYF. CDR3 nucleotides: TGTGCCATAAGTGATCAGGACAACTCCTACGAGCAGTACTTC.

This clonotype was seen at least ten times. This rearrangement joins TRBV28 to TRBJ2-7, with D tentatively TRBD2 (6 bases). Between the trimmed V and J ends, which lost 4 bases and 7 bases, there was a span of 8 bases. The CDR3 has 11 residues. Germline-derived CDR1 and CDR2 are MDHEN and SYDVKM. CDR3 DNA sequence: TGTGCCAGCAGTTGGGCGGGGGAGCAGTACTTC. Protein product: CASSWAGEQYF.

The sample holds many counts of this clonotype. The chain recombines TRBV27 with TRBJ1-1; 10 bases are shared with TRBD1. With 3 bases clipped from V and 6 bases from J, the junction kept 10 bases outside the gene matches. Germline CDR1 and CDR2: MNHEY and SMNVEV (reference sequence). The CDR3 runs to 16 residues. DNA for the CDR3: TGTGCCAGCAGTTTTCCGGGACAGGGGCCGTGGGCTGAAGCTTTCTTT. Residues: CASSFPGQGPWAEAFF.

There are many counts of this clonotype. The chain employs TRBV11-3 and TRBJ1-1; D is undetermined. Trimming stripped 6 bases from V and 0 bases from J, with 5 bases between. The CDR3 is made up of 12 amino acids. Germline V gives CDR1 SGHNT, CDR2 YENEEA. CDR3 sequence: CASRSVNTEAFF. In nucleotides, the CDR3 is TGTGCCAGCAGATCCGTGAACACTGAAGCTTTCTTT.

This clonotype was observed a handful of times. The chain employs TRBV6-1 and TRBJ1-5; 7 bases agree with TRBD1. CDR1 is MNHNS, CDR2 SASEGT, per germline. J gave up 2 bases and V 7 bases, and 11 bases lay outside the gene matches. The CDR3 is made up of 16 amino acids. CDR3 bases: TGTGCCAGCACCCCAAGGGGGCAGACGGGCAATCAGCCCCAGCATTTT. Residues: CASTPRGQTGNQPQHF.